The 20 T cell receptor beta chains given below trace back to one sample, sequenced in a study of siplizumab effects on memory and regulatory T cells (dated by TCRdb to the late 2010s). The method was the immunoSEQ multiplex PCR assay. What TCRdb holds here is the immuneACCESS table cut down to in-frame rearrangements. Part of the clones is not present; checked against another copy, under half of the missing clones reflect an unresolved V gene, and the others are unexplained. Counted in this sample were about 87,000 clones; around 89% of them appeared once. Together, the top ten hold roughly 15% of the sample. The sample consisted of CD4+ T cells sorted from blood. The source of these receptors is a human donor in good health.

The J gene is TRBJ2-7, the V gene TRBV27; perhaps TRBD1 as D (6 bases). This CDR3 region has 14 residues. V lost 2 bases, J lost 3 bases, and 11 bases lay in between. Germline CDR1 reads MNHEY; CDR2 reads SMNVEV (reference sequence). CDR3 region: CASSLRLRGYEQYF. The CDR3 DNA reads TGTGCCAGCAGTTTACGGCTCAGGGGCTACGAGCAGTACTTC.

The chain recombines TRBV12-5 with TRBJ2-2; maybe TRBD1 (5 bases). This CDR3 region has 14 residues. V was pared by 2 bases and J by 8 bases, with 12 bases between. The germline V gene encodes CDR1 LGHNT and CDR2 FRNRAP. This CDR3 is CASGLLGQMGELFF. CDR3 nucleotide sequence: TGTGCTAGTGGTTTGCTGGGGCAGATGGGGGAGCTGTTTTTT.

This chain uses TRBV29-1 with TRBJ1-2; 7 nucleotides line up with TRBD1. Per germline, CDR1 SQVTM and CDR2 ANQGSEA. The V segment lost 4 bases and the J segment 7 bases; nucleotides outside the gene matches: 9. This CDR3 has 13 residues. Written as DNA, the CDR3 is TGCAGCGTTGGAAAAAGGGGGCCTATTGGCTACACCTTC. It specifies CSVGKRGPIGYTF.

This clone was found once. The chain couples TRBV19 to TRBJ2-2; 7 bases are a match to TRBD1. CDR3 size: 15 residues. V trimming: 5 bases; J trimming: 4 bases; junction bases outside the gene matches: 7. In germline, CDR1 is LNHDA, CDR2 SQIVND (reference sequence). The DNA of the CDR3 is TGTGCCAGTAGTGTGACAGGGTGGGGCACCGGGGAGCTGTTTTTT. Translated, it gives CASSVTGWGTGELFF.

The CDR3 here is CASSRLAIEQYF. The CDR3 DNA reads as TGTGCCAGCAGTCGACTAGCGATTGAGCAGTACTTC. The chain links TRBV2 to TRBJ2-7; TRBD2 aligns across 8 bases. Trimming removed 5 bases from V and 7 bases from J; junction bases left unmatched: 4. This CDR3 contains 12 residues. Germline V gene data show CDR1 as SNHLY and CDR2 as FYNNEI.

This clone turned up a few times. This chain connects TRBV27 to TRBJ2-7; 11 bases are shared with TRBD2. The CDR3 spans 16 residues. CDR1 and CDR2 from the germline V gene are MNHEY and SMNVEV (reference sequence). The trim removed 3 bases at V and 7 bases at J, leaving 11 bases unmatched. This CDR3 reads CASSFSLQLAGVEQYF. In DNA, the CDR3 is TGTGCCAGCAGTTTCTCGCTCCAACTAGCGGGGGTTGAGCAGTACTTC.

The V and J genes are TRBV5-1 and TRBJ2-7; D is undetermined. This CDR3 is built from 14 residues. Looked up from germline, CDR1 is SGHRS and CDR2 is YFSETQ. Trimming took off 9 bases at V and 5 bases at J, with 21 bases between the two ends. The CDR3 loop reads CATRTRPQNDEQYF. The CDR3, as DNA: TGCGCCACCCGAACCCGGCCCCAGAACGACGAGCAGTACTTC.

This rearrangement joins TRBV30 to TRBJ1-5, with D maybe TRBD1 (5 bases). From germline, CDR1 is GTSNPN and CDR2 SVGIG (reference sequence). V dropped 0 bases and J dropped 5 bases, with 17 bases sitting between them. The CDR3 extends over 16 amino acids. The CDR3 coding sequence is TGTGCCTGGAGTGTACTCGGGGCGAGAGGGGATCAGCCCCAGCATTTT. The encoded protein is CAWSVLGARGDQPQHF.

This chain links TRBV7-9 with TRBJ1-4; D not resolved. V was clipped by 3 bases and J by 12 bases, with 14 bases between them. Germline V gene sequence: CDR1 SEHNR, CDR2 FQNEAQ (reference sequence). This CDR3 spans 13 amino acids. The CDR3 DNA sequence: TGTGCCAGCAGCTTTTTGCAGAGTGGGGAACTGTTTTTT. The encoded protein is CASSFLQSGELFF.

This clone was detected a few times. This chain uses TRBV6-1 with TRBJ1-1; TRBD1 agrees at 8 bases. The CDR3 sequence is 14 residues long. V was clipped by 6 bases and J by 1 base; unmatched bases: 4. CDR1 MNHNS and CDR2 SASEGT come from the germline V gene. The DNA of the CDR3 is TGTGCCAGCAGGATCACAGGGGGGAACACTGAAGCTTTCTTT. Translating it yields CASRITGGNTEAFF.

The genes are TRBV14 and TRBJ1-1; D is ambiguous. CDR1 and CDR2 (germline): SGHDN, FVKESK. The CDR3 is made up of 13 amino acids. V was pared by 3 bases and J by 6 bases, with 11 bases between. CDR3 DNA sequence: TGTGCCAGCAGCCATTCAATCGGCTCTGAAGCTTTCTTT. It codes for CASSHSIGSEAFF. The full variable domain, rest sourced from reference TRBV14 and TRBJ1-1, is EAGVTQFPSHSVIEKGQTVTLRCDPISGHDNLYWYRRVMGKEIKFLLHFVKESKQDESGMPNNRFLAERTGGTYSTLKVQPAELEDSGVYFCASSHSIGSEAFFGQGTRLTVV.

This clone was counted a single time. The chain has TRBV28 and TRBJ2-7; TRBD1 is a possible D gene (6 bases). Germline lookup yields CDR1 MDHEN and CDR2 SYDVKM. Trimming shortened V by 5 bases and J by 2 bases, and 19 bases separated the two germline ends. The CDR3 is made up of 16 amino acids. DNA for the CDR3: TGTGCCAGCAGTCGGACGCAGGGGCAATTTGCCTACGAGCAGTACTTC. Amino acid sequence: CASSRTQGQFAYEQYF. The full variable domain, its missing parts supplied by reference TRBV28 and TRBJ2-7, is DVKVTQSSRYLVKRTGEKVFLECVQDMDHENMFWYRQDPGLGLRLIYFSYDVKMKEKGDIPEGYSVSREKKERFSLILESASTNQTSMYLCASSRTQGQFAYEQYFGPGTRLTVT.

V and J are TRBV2 and TRBJ2-2; 10 bases are a match to TRBD2. The germline V gene encodes CDR1 SNHLY and CDR2 FYNNEI. The V and J ends lost 5 bases and 4 bases, in that order; junction bases with no gene match: 13. The CDR3 is 18 amino acids. CDR3 nucleotide sequence: TGTGCCAGCAGTCCCGGGGCTAGCGGGAGAGGGCCCACCGGGGAGCTGTTTTTT. This translates into CASSPGASGRGPTGELFF.

This rearrangement joins TRBV7-2 to TRBJ1-2; 9 bases match TRBD1. Germline V gene lookup returns CDR1 SGHTA and CDR2 FQGNSA. The CDR3 consists of 16 residues. V was clipped by 4 bases and J by 4 bases; unmatched bases: 10. CDR3 sequence: CASSSLMGQGTYGYTF. CDR3 coding DNA: TGTGCCAGCAGCTCCTTAATGGGACAGGGTACCTATGGCTACACCTTC.

This chain joins TRBV30 and TRBJ1-3; D ambiguous. The CDR3 runs to 13 residues. The ends were cut back, 4 bases at V and 1 base at J, with 8 bases in the middle. Germline V lookup: CDR1 GTSNPN, CDR2 SVGIG (reference sequence). The CDR3 loop reads CAWNSQSGNTIYF. CDR3 nucleotides: TGTGCCTGGAATTCGCAGTCTGGAAACACCATATATTTT. The full variable domain, with the rest looked up from reference TRBV30 and TRBJ1-3, is SQTIHQWPATLVQPVGSPLSLECTVEGTSNPNLYWYRQAAGRGLQLLFYSVGIGQISSEVPQNLSASRPQDRQFILSSKKLLLSDSGFYLCAWNSQSGNTIYFGEGSWLTVV.

The chain employs TRBV6-5 and TRBJ1-4, with D maybe TRBD1 (6 bases). The germline V gene encodes CDR1 MNHEY and CDR2 SVGAGI. V was trimmed by 6 bases and J by 3 bases, leaving 14 bases between them. This CDR3 spans 15 amino acids. CDR3 region: CASRPNRASNEKLFF. Written as DNA, the CDR3 is TGTGCCAGCAGGCCCAACAGGGCGTCTAATGAAAAACTGTTTTTT.

J is TRBJ2-7 and V is TRBV6-4, with TRBD2 identical over 8 bases. The germline V gene encodes CDR1 MRHNA and CDR2 SNTAGT. This CDR3 region has 13 residues. V lost 11 bases to trimming and J lost 3 bases; unmatched junction nucleotides: 9. DNA of the CDR3: TGTGCCGGACCAAGCGGGAGTTTCTACGAGCAGTACTTC. Translation: CAGPSGSFYEQYF.

This rearrangement joins TRBV14 to TRBJ1-6; D may be TRBD1 (6 bases). The CDR3 contains 14 residues. Germline-derived CDR1 and CDR2 are SGHDN and FVKESK. V lost 3 bases, J lost 10 bases, and 13 bases lay in between. The DNA for the CDR3 is TGTGCCAGCAGCCACTTGACAGGTTTCTCACCCCTCCACTTT. Amino acid sequence: CASSHLTGFSPLHF.

The chain recombines TRBV5-1 with TRBJ2-7; D perhaps matches TRBD1 (7 bases). Per the germline V gene, CDR1 is SGHRS and CDR2 is YFSETQ. There are 14 residues in the CDR3. With 4 bases removed from V and 6 bases from J, the gap between germline ends came to 17 bases. CDR3 in amino acids: CASSNRQGGLEQYF. The CDR3 bases are TGCGCCAGCAGCAACCGACAGGGAGGCCTCGAGCAGTACTTC.

The chain combines TRBV19 with TRBJ1-2; unclear D gene. V was clipped by 6 bases and J by 1 base, with 6 bases between them. This CDR3 contains 12 residues. Germline V gene data show CDR1 as LNHDA and CDR2 as SQIVND (reference sequence). This CDR3 reads CASSRLNYGYTF. CDR3 DNA: TGTGCCAGTAGCCGGCTTAACTATGGCTACACCTTC. Filled out from reference TRBV19 and TRBJ1-2, the complete variable domain reads DGGITQSPKYLFRKEGQNVTLSCEQNLNHDAMYWYRQDPGQGLRLIYYSQIVNDFQKGDIAEGYSVSREKKESFPLTVTSAQKNPTAFYLCASSRLNYGYTFGSGTRLTVV.